This T cell receptor (beta chain) was documented in a study of CD8+CD57+ T cells in acquired aplastic anemia. Study findings and constraints: In CD8+ cells, Simpson's diversity showed no significant difference between patients and controls.

To note about this clonotype: Antigen unknown.

Genomic DNA acted as the template from which TCR beta VDJ combination and CDR3 sequence profiling were carried out. TCRdb re-called the reads with MiXCR, one entry per CDR3 protein. The repertoire includes under 200,000 distinct CDR3 sequences, 48% of them detected once, and about 31% sits in the top ten. All patients picked for sequencing had shown, by flow cytometry, an expansion of CD8+CD57+ cells. Every one of the patients had aplastic anemia (severe, acquired). The germline V gene encodes CDR1 SGHTA and CDR2 FQGNSA. There are 13 residues in the CDR3. V dropped 5 bases and J dropped 5 bases, with 13 bases sitting between them.

Sequenced input: sorted CD4+, CD8+, or CD8+CD57+ T cells (not recorded which) from PBMCs. The rearrangement uses TRBV7-2 and TRBJ2-7; no firm D call. This sequence was found in a human donor with aplastic anemia. DNA of the CDR3: TGTGCCAGCAGCATGATCAGGTACCACGAGCAGTACTTC. Amino acid sequence: CASSMIRYHEQYF.